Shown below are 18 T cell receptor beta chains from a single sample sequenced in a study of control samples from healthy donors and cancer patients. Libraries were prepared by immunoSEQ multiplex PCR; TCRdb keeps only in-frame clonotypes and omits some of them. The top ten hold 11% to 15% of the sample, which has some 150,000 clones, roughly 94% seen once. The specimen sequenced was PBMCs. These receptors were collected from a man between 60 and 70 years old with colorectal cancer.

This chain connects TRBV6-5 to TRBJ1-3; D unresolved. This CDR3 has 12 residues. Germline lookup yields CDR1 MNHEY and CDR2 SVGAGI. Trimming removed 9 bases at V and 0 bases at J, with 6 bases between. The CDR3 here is CASGGSGNTIYF. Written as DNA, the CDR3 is TGTGCCAGTGGAGGCTCTGGAAACACCATATATTTT.

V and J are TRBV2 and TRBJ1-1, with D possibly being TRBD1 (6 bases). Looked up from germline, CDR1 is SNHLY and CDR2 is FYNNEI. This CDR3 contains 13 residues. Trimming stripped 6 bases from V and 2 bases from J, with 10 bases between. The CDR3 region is CASRGQLNTEAFF. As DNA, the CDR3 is TGTGCCAGCAGGGGACAACTCAACACTGAAGCTTTCTTT.

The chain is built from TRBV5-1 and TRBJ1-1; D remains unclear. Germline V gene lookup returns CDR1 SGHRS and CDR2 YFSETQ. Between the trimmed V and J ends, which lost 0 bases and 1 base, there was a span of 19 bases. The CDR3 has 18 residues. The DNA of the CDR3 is TGCGCCAGCAGCTTGGTTGGCCGAAACCCGACCGGGAACACTGAAGCTTTCTTT. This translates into CASSLVGRNPTGNTEAFF.

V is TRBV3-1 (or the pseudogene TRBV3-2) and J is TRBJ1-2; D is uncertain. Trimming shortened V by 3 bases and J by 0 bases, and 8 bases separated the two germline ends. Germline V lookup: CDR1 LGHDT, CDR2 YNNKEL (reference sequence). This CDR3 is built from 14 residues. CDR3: CASSQSASNYGYTF. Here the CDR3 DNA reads TGTGCCAGCAGCCAGAGTGCCTCTAACTATGGCTACACCTTC.

The CDR3 reads CASPRDLAGDTDTQYF. CDR3 bases: TGTGCCAGCCCCCGTGATCTAGCGGGGGACACAGATACGCAGTATTTT. The chain recombines TRBV3-1 (or the pseudogene TRBV3-2) with TRBJ2-3; the match to TRBD2 covers 10 bases. V was clipped by 8 bases and J by 2 bases; unmatched bases: 10. Germline values: CDR1 LGHDT, CDR2 YNNKEL (reference sequence). This CDR3 region has 16 residues.

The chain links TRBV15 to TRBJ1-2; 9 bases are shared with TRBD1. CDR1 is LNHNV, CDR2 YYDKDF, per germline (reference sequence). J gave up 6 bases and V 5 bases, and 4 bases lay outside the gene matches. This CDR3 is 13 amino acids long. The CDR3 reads CATSPRTGDGYTF. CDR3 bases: TGTGCCACCAGCCCCCGGACAGGGGATGGCTACACCTTC.

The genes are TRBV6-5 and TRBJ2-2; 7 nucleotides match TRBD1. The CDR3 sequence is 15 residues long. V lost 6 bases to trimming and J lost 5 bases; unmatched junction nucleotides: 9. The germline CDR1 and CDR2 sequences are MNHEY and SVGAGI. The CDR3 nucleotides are TGTGCCAGCAGGGCGTCAGGGGGTAGGACCGGGGAGCTGTTTTTT. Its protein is CASRASGGRTGELFF.

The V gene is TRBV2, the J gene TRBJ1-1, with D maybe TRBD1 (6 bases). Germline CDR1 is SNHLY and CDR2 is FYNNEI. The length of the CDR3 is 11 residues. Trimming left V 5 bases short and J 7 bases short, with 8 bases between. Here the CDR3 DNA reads TGTGCCAGCAGTCAGGGGATTGAAGCTTTCTTT. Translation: CASSQGIEAFF.

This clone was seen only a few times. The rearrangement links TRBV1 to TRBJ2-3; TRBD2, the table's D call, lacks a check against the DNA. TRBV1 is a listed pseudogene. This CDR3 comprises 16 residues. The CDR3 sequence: CTSSPYSGEPTDTQYF. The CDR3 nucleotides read TGCACCAGCAGCCCCTATAGCGGGGAGCCCACAGATACGCAGTATTTT.

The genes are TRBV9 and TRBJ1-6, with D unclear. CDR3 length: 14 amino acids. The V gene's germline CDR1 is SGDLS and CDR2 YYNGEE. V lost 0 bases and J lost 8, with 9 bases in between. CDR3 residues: CASSVALRDSPLHF. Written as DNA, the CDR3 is TGTGCCAGCAGCGTAGCTCTGAGGGATTCACCCCTCCACTTT. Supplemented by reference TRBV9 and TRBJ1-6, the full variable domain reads DSGVTQTPKHLITATGQRVTLRCSPRSGDLSVYWYQQSLDQGLQFLIQYYNGEERAKGNILERFSAQQFPDLHSELNLSSLELGDSALYFCASSVALRDSPLHFGNGTRLTVT.

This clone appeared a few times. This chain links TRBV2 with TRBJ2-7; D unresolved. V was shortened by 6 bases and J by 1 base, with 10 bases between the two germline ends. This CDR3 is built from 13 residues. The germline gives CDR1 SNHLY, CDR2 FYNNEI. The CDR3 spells CASSLDVSYEQYF. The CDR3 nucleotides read TGTGCCAGCAGCCTTGACGTATCCTACGAGCAGTACTTC. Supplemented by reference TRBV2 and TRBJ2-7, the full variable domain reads EPEVTQTPSHQVTQMGQEVILRCVPISNHLYFYWYRQILGQKVEFLVSFYNNEISEKSEIFDDQFSVERPDGSNFTLKIRSTKLEDSAMYFCASSLDVSYEQYFGPGTRLTVT.

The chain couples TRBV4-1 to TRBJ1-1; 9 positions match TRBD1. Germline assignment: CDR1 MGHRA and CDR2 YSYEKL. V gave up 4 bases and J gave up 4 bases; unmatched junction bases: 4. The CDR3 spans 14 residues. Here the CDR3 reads CASSRTGAGTEAFF. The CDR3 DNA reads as TGCGCCAGCAGCCGGACAGGGGCGGGCACTGAAGCTTTCTTT.

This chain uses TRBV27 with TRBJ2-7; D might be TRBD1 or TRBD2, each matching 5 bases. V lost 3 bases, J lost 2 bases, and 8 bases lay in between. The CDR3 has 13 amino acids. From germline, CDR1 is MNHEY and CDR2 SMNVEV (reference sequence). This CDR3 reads CASSFTGPYEQYF. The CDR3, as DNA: TGTGCCAGCAGTTTCACGGGGCCCTACGAGCAGTACTTC.

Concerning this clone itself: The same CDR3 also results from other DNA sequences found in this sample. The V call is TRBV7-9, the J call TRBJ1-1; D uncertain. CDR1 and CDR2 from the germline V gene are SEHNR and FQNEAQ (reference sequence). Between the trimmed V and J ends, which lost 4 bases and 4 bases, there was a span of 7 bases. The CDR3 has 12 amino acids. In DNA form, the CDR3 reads TGTGCCAGCAGCTCCCGCGGCACTGAAGCTTTCTTT. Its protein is CASSSRGTEAFF.

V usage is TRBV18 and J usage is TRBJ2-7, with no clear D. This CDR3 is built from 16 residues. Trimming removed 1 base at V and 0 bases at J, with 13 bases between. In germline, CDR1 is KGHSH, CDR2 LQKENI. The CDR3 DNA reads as TGTGCCAGCTCACCACGGCCCCCAAGGAGCTCCTACGAGCAGTACTTC. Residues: CASSPRPPRSSYEQYF.

The CDR3 DNA reads as TGTGCCATCAGTGACAGGGGGGGGCAAGATACGCAGTATTTT. Its translation: CAISDRGGQDTQYF. This chain joins TRBV10-3 and TRBJ2-3; D possibly uses TRBD1 or TRBD2 (7 bases each). Trimming left V 3 bases short and J 5 bases short, with 12 bases between. Germline CDR1 is ENHRY and CDR2 is SYGVKD. The CDR3 sequence is 14 residues long.

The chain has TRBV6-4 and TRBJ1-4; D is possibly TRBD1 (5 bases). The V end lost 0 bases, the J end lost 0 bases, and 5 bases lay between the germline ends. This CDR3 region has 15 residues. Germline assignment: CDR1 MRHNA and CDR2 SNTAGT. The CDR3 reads CASSDSGATNEKLFF. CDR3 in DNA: TGTGCCAGCAGTGACTCGGGGGCAACTAATGAAAAACTGTTTTTT.

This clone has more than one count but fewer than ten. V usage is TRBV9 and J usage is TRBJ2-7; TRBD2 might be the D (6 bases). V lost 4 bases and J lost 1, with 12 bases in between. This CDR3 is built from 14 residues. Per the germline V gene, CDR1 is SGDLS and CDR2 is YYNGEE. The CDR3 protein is CASSPRRGSYEQYF. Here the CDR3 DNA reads TGTGCCAGCAGCCCACGGAGGGGTTCCTACGAGCAGTACTTC.